This record covers a single TCR beta chain. As yet, its antigen is unknown. The data derive from a study of T-cell reconstitution after alpha-beta-depleted transplantation in children. The authors prepared the TCRbeta library with unique molecular identifiers. TCRdb re-analysed the PCR reads in MiXCR, keeping a single row per CDR3 protein. This sample has hundreds of thousands of distinct CDR3 sequences, with 20% to 25% found just once. Study-level findings and limits: The study reportedly traced alpha-beta T cells about two months after transplant to several hundred expanded graft clones. Where some patients showed high TCRbeta diversity at day 60, it came from recipient T cells and thymic progenitors that had survived. A year post-transplant, T-cell counts and diversity derived mostly from newly produced T cells.

This clonotype originated in a boy less than two years old who had a stem cell transplant for acute myeloid leukemia, so the T cells may come from the graft donor. Sequencing was performed on PBMCs, mostly from graft donor cells, taken 360 days after TCRalphabeta/CD19-depleted stem cell transplant.

The CDR3 protein is CAISVGRGTEAFF. In DNA, the CDR3 is TGTGCCATCAGTGTTGGGCGGGGTACTGAAGCTTTCTTT. V and J are TRBV10-3 and TRBJ1-1, with D uncertain. The V and J ends lost 4 bases and 5 bases respectively, with 11 bases between them. The germline V gene encodes CDR1 ENHRY and CDR2 SYGVKD. CDR3 length: 13 residues.